This T cell receptor beta chain was captured by sequencing in a study of T cell responses to AZD1222 COVID-19 vaccine. A remark on this clone: The junction and the germline gene differ at one end; a read error may be behind it.

Using immunoSEQ multiplex PCR, the repertoire was profiled, and TCRdb retains in-frame clones only, with some absent. The sample shows 99,000 or so clones, about 93% of them seen only once. The clonotype comes from an adult in good health. The specimen was peripheral blood, collected on day 0 of AZD1222 vaccination.

CDR3 DNA sequence: TGTGCCAGCAGTCCCCAGGGAGGGGCGCTTGGCACCAGGGAGCTGTTTTTT. This translates into CASSPQGGALGTRELFF. The rearrangement joins TRBV27 to TRBJ2-2, with TRBD2 matching 7 bases. This CDR3 contains 17 residues. Germline V CDR1 and CDR2: MNHEY, SMNVEV (reference sequence).